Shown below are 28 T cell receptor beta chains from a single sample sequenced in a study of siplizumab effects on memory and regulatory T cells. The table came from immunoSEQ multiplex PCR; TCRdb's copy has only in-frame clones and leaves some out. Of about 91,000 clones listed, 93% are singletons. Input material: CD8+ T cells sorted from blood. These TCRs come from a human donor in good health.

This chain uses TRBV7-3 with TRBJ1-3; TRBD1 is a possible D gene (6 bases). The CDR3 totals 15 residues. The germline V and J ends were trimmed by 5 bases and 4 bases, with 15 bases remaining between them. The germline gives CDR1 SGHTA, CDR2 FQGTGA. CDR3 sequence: CASSPEGGSGNTIYF. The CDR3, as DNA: TGTGCCAGCAGCCCAGAAGGGGGGTCGGGAAACACCATATATTTT.

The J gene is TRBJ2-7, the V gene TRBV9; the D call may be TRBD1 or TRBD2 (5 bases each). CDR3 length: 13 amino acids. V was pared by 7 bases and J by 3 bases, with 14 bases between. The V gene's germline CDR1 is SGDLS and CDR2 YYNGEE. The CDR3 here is CASGTGTDYEQYF. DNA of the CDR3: TGTGCCAGCGGAACCGGGACGGACTACGAGCAGTACTTC. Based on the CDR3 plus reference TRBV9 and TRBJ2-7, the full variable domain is DSGVTQTPKHLITATGQRVTLRCSPRSGDLSVYWYQQSLDQGLQFLIQYYNGEERAKGNILERFSAQQFPDLHSELNLSSLELGDSALYFCASGTGTDYEQYFGPGTRLTVT.

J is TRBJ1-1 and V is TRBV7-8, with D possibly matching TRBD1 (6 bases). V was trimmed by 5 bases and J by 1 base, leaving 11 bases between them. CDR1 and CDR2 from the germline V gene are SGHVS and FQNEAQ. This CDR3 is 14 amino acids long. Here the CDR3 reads CASSLRGANTEAFF. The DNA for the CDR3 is TGTGCCAGCAGCCTACGGGGGGCGAACACTGAAGCTTTCTTT.

CDR3 amino acids: CASRDTTYEQYF. CDR3 nucleotides: TGTGCCAGCCGGGACACCACCTACGAGCAGTACTTC. V is TRBV27 and J is TRBJ2-7; a possible D gene is TRBD1 (6 bases). The V end lost 8 bases, the J end lost 2 bases, and 10 bases lay between the germline ends. Germline V gives CDR1 MNHEY, CDR2 SMNVEV (reference sequence). The CDR3 is made up of 12 amino acids.

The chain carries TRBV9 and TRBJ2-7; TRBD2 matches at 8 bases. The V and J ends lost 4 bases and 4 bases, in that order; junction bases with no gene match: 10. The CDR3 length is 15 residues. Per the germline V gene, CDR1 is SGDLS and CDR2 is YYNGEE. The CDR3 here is CASSLTTSAFYEQYF. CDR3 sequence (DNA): TGTGCCAGCAGCCTTACGACTAGCGCCTTTTACGAGCAGTACTTC. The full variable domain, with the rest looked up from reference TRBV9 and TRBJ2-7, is DSGVTQTPKHLITATGQRVTLRCSPRSGDLSVYWYQQSLDQGLQFLIQYYNGEERAKGNILERFSAQQFPDLHSELNLSSLELGDSALYFCASSLTTSAFYEQYFGPGTRLTVT.

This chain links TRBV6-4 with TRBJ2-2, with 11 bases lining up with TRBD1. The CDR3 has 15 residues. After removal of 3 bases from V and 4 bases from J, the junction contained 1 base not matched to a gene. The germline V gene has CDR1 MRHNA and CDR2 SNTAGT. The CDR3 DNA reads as TGTGCCAGCAGTGAGGGGACAGGGGGCACCGGGGAGCTGTTTTTT. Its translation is CASSEGTGGTGELFF.

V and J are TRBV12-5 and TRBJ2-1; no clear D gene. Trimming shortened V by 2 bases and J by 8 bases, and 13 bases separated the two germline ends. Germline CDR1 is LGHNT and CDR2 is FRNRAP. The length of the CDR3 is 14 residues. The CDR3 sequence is CASGLPDRVDEQFF. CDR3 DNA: TGTGCTAGTGGTTTGCCCGATAGAGTCGATGAGCAGTTCTTC.

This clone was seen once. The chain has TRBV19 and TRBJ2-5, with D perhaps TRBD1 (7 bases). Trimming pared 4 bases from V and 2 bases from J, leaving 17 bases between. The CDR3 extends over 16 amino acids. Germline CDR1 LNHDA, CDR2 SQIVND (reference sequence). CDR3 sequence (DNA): TGTGCCAGTAGTAGCGGGGACAGAGTAGGACAAGAGACCCAGTACTTC. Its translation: CASSSGDRVGQETQYF.

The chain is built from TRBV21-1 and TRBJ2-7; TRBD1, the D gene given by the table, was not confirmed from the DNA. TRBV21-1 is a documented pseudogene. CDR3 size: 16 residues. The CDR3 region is CASSRQLPGQSYEQYF. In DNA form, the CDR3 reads TGTGCCAGCAGCAGACAGCTCCCGGGACAGTCCTACGAGCAGTACTTC.

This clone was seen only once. The CDR3 region is CASSPRLAGVRYEQFF. The CDR3, as DNA: TGTGCCAGCAGCCCGCGGCTAGCGGGAGTTCGGTATGAGCAGTTCTTC. This rearrangement joins TRBV14 to TRBJ2-1; 10 nucleotides align to TRBD2. Germline values: CDR1 SGHDN, CDR2 FVKESK. J gave up 8 bases and V 4 bases, and 11 bases lay outside the gene matches. The CDR3 runs to 16 residues. Together with reference TRBV14 and TRBJ2-1, the CDR3 gives the full variable domain: EAGVTQFPSHSVIEKGQTVTLRCDPISGHDNLYWYRRVMGKEIKFLLHFVKESKQDESGMPNNRFLAERTGGTYSTLKVQPAELEDSGVYFCASSPRLAGVRYEQFFGPGTRLTVL.

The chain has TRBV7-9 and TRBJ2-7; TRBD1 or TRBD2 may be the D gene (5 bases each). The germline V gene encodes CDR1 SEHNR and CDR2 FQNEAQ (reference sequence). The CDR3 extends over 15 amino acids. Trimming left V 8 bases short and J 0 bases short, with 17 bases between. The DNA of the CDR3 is TGTGCCAGCTCCTCTACCCGGGACGCCTCCTACGAGCAGTACTTC. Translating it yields CASSSTRDASYEQYF.

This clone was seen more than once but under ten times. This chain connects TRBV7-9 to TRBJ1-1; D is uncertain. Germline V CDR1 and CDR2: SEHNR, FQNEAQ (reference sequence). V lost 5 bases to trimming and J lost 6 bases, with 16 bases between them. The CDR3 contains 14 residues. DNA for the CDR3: TGTGCCAGCAGCCCTGCAGGTATGGATCCTGAAGCTTTCTTT. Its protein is CASSPAGMDPEAFF.

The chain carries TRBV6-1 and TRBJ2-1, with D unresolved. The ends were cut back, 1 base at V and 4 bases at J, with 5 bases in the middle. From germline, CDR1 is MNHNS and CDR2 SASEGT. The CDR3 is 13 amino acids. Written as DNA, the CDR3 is TGTGCCAGCAGTGAAGAGGCGTACAATGAGCAGTTCTTC. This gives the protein CASSEEAYNEQFF.

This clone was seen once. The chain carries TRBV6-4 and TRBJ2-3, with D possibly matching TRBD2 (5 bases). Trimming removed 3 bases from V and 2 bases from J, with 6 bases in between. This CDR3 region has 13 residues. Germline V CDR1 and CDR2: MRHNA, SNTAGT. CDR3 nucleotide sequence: TGTGCCAGCAGTGAGAGGGACACAGATACGCAGTATTTT. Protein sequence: CASSERDTDTQYF.

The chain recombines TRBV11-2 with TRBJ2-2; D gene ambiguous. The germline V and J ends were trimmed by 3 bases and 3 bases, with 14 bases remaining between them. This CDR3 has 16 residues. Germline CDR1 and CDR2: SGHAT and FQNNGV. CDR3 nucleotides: TGTGCCAGCAGCTTGGACCGCAGGTTATACACCGGGGAGCTGTTTTTT. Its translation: CASSLDRRLYTGELFF.

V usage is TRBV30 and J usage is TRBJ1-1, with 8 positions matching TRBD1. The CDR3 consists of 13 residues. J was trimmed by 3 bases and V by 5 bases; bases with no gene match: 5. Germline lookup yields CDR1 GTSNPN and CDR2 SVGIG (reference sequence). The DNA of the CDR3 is TGTGCCTGGGAACAGGGGGGACACACTGAAGCTTTCTTT. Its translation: CAWEQGGHTEAFF.

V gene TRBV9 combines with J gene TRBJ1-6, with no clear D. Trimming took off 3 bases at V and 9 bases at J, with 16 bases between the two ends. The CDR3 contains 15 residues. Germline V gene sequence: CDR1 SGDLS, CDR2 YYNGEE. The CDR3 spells CASSDLDGVGSPLHF. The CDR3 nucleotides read TGTGCCAGCAGCGACCTGGATGGGGTGGGTTCACCCCTCCACTTT.

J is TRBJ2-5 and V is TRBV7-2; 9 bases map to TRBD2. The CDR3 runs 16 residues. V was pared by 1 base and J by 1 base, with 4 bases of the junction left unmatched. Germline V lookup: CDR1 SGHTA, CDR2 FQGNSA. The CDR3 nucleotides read TGTGCCAGCAGCTTAGGACTAGCGGTCCTCCAAGAGACCCAGTACTTC. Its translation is CASSLGLAVLQETQYF.

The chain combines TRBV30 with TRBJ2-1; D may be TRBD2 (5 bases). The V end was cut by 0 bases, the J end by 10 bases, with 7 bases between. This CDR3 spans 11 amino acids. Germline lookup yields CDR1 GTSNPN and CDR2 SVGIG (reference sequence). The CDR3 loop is CAWSVPGEQFF. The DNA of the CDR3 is TGTGCCTGGAGTGTACCGGGGGAGCAGTTCTTC.

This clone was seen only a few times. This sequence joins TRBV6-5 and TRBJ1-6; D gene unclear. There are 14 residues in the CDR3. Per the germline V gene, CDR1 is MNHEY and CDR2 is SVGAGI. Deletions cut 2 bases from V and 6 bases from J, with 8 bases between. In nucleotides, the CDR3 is TGTGCCAGCAGTTACGCGGCACTTAATTCACCCCTCCACTTT. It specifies CASSYAALNSPLHF.

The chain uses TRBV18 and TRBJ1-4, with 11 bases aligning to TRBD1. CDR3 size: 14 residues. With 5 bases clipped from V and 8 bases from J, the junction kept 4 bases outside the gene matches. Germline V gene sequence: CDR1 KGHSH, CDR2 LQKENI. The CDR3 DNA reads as TGTGCCAGCTCAGCCCGGGACAGGGGGGAAAAACTGTTTTTT. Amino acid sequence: CASSARDRGEKLFF.

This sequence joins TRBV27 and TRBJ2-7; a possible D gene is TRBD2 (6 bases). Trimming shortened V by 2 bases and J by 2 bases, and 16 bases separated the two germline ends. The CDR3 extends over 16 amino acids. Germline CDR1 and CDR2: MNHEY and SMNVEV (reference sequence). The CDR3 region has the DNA TGTGCCAGCAGTTTACTGGGGGGTGGTTACACCTACGAGCAGTACTTC. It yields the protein CASSLLGGGYTYEQYF.

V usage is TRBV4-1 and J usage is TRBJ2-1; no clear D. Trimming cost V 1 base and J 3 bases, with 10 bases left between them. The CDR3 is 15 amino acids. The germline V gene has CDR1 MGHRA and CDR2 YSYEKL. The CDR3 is CASSQVEAFYNEQFF. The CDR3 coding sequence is TGCGCCAGCAGCCAAGTAGAGGCGTTCTACAATGAGCAGTTCTTC.

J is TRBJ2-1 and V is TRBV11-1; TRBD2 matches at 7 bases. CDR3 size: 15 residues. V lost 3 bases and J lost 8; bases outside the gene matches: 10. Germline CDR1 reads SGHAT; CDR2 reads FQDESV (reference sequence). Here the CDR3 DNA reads TGTGCCAGCAGCTTTGTGGGGAGGGCCCAGGATGAGCAGTTCTTC. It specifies CASSFVGRAQDEQFF.

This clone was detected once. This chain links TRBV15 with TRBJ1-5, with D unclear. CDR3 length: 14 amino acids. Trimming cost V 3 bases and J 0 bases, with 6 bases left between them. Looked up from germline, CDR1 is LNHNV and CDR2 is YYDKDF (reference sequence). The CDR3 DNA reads TGTGCCACCAGCAGGGCCGGTAGCAATCAGCCCCAGCATTTT. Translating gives CATSRAGSNQPQHF.

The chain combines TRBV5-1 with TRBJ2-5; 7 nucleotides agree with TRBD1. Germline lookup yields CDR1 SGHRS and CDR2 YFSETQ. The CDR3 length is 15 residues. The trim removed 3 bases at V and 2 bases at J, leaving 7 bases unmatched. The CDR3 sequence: CASSSSPGQQETQYF. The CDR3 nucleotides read TGCGCCAGCAGCTCGTCCCCGGGACAGCAAGAGACCCAGTACTTC.

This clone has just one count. CDR3 amino acids: CASSTALGGANIYEQYF. The CDR3 DNA reads TGTGCCAGCAGCACCGCCCTCGGGGGGGCGAACATCTACGAGCAGTACTTC. The genes are TRBV7-9 and TRBJ2-7; TRBD2 matches at 8 bases. CDR3 size: 17 residues. Looked up from germline, CDR1 is SEHNR and CDR2 is FQNEAQ (reference sequence). The V segment lost 5 bases and the J segment 3 bases; nucleotides outside the gene matches: 15.

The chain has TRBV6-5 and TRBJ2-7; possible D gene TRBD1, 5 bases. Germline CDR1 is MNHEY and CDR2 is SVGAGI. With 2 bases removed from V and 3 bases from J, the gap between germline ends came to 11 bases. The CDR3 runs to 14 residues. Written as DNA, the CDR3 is TGTGCCAGCAGTTACGGGGCAGACCGCTACGAGCAGTACTTC. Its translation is CASSYGADRYEQYF.